The entry that follows covers one T cell receptor (beta chain) sequence. TCRdb keeps only in-frame clones here, not all; method: immunoSEQ multiplex PCR. This sample yields 350,000 to 400,000 clones, of which around 87% are seen a single time; 6.5% belongs to the top ten. This sample stems from a study of blood T cell repertoires in COVID-19. The sample consisted of peripheral blood. The receptor comes from a man between 18 and 35 years old with active or convalescent COVID-19.

The CDR3 bases are TGCGCCAGCAGCCACGGGACTAGCGGATACGAGCAGTACTTC. Translation gives CASSHGTSGYEQYF. V and J are TRBV4-1 and TRBJ2-7; 11 positions match TRBD2. With 3 bases clipped from V and 4 bases from J, the junction kept 2 bases outside the gene matches. The germline V gene has CDR1 MGHRA and CDR2 YSYEKL. The CDR3 runs 14 residues.